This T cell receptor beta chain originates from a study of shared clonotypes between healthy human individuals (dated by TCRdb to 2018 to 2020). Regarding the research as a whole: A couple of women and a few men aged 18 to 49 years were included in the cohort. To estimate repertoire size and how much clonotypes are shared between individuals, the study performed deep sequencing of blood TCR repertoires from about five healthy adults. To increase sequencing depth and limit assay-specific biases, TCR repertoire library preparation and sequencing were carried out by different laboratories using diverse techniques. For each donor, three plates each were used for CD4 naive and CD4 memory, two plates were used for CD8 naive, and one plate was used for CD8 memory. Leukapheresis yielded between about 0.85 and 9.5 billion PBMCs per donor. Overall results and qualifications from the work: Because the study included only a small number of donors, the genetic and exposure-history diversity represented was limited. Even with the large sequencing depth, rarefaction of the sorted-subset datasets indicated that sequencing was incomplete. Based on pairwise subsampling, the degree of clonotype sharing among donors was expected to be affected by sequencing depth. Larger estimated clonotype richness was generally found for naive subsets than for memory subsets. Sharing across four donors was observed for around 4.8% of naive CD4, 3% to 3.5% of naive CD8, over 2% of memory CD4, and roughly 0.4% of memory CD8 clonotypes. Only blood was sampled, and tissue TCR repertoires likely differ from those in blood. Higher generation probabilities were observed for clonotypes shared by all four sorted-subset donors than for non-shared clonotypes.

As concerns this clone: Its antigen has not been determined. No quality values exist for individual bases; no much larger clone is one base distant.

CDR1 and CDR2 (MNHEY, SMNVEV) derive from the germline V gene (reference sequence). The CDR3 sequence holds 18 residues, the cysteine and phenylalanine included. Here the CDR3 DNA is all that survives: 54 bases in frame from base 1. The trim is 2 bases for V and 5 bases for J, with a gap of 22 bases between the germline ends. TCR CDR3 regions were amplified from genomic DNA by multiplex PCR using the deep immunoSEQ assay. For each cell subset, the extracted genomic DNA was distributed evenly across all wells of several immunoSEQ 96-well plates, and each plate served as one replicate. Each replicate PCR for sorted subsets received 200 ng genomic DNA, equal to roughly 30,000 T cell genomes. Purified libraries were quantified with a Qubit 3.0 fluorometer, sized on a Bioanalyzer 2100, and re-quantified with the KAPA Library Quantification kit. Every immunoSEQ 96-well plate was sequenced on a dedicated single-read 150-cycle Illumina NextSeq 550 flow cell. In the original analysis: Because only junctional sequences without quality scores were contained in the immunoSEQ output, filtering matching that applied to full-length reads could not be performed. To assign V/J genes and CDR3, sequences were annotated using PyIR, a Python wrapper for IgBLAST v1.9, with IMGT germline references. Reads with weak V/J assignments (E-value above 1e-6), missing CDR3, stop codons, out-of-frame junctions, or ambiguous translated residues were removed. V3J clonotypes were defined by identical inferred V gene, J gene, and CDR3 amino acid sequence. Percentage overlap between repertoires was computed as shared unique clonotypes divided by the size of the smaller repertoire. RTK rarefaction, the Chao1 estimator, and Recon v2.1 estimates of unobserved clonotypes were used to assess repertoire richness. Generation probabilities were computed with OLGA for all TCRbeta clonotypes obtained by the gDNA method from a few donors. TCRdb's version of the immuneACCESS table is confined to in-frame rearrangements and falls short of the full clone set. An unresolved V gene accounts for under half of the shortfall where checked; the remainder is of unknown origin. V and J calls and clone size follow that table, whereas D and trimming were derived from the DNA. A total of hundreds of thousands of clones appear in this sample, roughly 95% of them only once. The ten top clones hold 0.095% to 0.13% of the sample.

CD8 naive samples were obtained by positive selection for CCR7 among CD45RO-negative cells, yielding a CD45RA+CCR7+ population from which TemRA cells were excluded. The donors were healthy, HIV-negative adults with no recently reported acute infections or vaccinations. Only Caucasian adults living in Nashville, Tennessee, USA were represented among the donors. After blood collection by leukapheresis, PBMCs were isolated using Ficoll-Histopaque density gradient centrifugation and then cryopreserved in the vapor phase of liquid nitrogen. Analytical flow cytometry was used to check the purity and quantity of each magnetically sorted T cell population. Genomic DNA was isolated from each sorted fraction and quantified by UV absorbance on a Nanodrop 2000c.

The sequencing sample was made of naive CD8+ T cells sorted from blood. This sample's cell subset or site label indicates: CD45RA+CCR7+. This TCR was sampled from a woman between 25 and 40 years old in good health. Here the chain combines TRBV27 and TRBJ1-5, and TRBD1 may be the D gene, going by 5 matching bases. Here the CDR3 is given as CASSLIWSGQGSDQPQHF. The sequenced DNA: TGTGCCAGCAGTTTAATATGGTCGGGGCAGGGTTCGGATCAGCCCCAGCATTTT.